The entry that follows covers one T cell receptor beta chain sequence. The antigen remains unidentified. Patients with autoimmune history or systemic immunosuppression were excluded. These data come from a study of OX40 agonist ivuxolimab in advanced cancers. V was trimmed by 10 bases and J by 5 bases, leaving 15 bases between them. The CDR3 has 13 residues. The V gene's germline CDR1 is SGHRS and CDR2 YFSETQ. The assay was immunoSEQ multiplex PCR, and TCRdb's table has in-frame clones only and misses some. The table lists some 63,000 clones, 80% to 90% of them singletons. The study, taken as a whole, reports: Among some nonresponders, normalized T-cell clonal expansion was also low. Circulating CD4+ and CD8+ T cells showed clonal expansion by week 6 at 0.1 to 3.0 mg/kg. Relative to CD4+, CD8+ T cells held more expanded clones on average.

The sequence derives from an adult with an advanced solid tumor such as melanoma, head and neck, liver or kidney cancer. The material sequenced was CD4+ or CD8+ T cells sorted from blood, taken in a trial of the OX40 agonist ivuxolimab. The chain joins TRBV5-1 to TRBJ2-2; the D is unclear. CDR3 residues: CAESGVRTGELFF. The CDR3 coding sequence is TGCGCCGAGAGTGGGGTCCGGACCGGGGAGCTGTTTTTT.